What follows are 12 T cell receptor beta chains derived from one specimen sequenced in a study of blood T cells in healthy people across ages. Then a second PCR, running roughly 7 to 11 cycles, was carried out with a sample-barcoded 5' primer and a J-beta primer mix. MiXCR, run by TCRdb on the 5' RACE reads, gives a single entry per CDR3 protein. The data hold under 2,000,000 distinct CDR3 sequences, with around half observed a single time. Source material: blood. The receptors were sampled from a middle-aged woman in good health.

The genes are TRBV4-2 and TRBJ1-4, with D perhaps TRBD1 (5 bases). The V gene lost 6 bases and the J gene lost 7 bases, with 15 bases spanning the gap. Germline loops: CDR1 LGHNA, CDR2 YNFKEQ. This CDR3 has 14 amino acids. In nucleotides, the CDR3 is TGTGCCAGCAGTCCCAGGGAGGTCGGTGAAAAACTGTTTTTT. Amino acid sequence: CASSPREVGEKLFF.

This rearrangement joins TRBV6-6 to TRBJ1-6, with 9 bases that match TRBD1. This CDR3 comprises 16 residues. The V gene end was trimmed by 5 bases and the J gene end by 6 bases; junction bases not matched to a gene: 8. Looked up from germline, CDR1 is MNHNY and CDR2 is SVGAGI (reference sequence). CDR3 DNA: TGTGCCAGCAGTCGCCGCGGGACAGGGCTTAATTCACCCCTCCACTTT. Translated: CASSRRGTGLNSPLHF.

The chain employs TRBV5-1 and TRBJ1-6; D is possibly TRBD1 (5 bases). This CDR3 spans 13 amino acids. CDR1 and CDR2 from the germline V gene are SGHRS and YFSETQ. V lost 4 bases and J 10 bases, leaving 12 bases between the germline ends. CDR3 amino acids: CASSTEWGSPLHF. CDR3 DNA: TGCGCCAGCAGCACCGAGTGGGGGTCACCCCTCCACTTT.

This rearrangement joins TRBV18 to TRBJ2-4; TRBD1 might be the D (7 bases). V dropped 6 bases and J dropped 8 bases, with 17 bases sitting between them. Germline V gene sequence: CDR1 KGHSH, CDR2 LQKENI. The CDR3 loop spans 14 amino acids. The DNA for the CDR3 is TGTGCCAGCTCGCCCCCCAGGGGGGTGGACATTCAGTACTTC. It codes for CASSPPRGVDIQYF.

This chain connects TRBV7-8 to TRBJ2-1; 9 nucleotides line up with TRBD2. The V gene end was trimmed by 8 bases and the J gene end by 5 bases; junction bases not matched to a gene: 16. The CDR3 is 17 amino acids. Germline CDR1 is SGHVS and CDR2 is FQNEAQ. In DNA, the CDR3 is TGTGCCAGCCGGGAGGGGCTAGCGGGAATCTCTCACAATGAGCAGTTCTTC. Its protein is CASREGLAGISHNEQFF.

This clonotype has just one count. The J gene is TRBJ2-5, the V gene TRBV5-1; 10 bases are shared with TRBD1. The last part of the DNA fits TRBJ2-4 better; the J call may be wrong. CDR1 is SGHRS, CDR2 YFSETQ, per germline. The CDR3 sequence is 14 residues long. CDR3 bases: TGCGCCAGCAGCCTAGACAGGGGGCGTGGCATTCAGTACTTC. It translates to CASSLDRGRGIQYF.

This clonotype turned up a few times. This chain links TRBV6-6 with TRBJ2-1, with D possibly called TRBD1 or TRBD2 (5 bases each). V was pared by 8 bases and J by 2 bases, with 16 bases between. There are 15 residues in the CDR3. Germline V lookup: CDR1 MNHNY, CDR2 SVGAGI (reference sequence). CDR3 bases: TGTGCCAGCTGGGTAAACCGGGGCACCTACAATGAGCAGTTCTTC. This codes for CASWVNRGTYNEQFF.

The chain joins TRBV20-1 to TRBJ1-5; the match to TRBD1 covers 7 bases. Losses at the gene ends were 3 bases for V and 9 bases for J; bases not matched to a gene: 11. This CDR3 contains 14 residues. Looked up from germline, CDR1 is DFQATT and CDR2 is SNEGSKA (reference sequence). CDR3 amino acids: CSARTGIGDRPQHF. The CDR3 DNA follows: TGCAGTGCTAGGACAGGGATAGGGGATCGGCCCCAGCATTTT.

The CDR3 sequence: CSADGTRFTNYGYTF. DNA of the CDR3: TGCAGTGCCGACGGGACACGCTTCACTAACTATGGCTACACCTTC. This chain connects TRBV20-1 to TRBJ1-2; D might be TRBD1 (6 bases). V was clipped by 6 bases and J by 0 bases, with 17 bases between them. CDR1 and CDR2 (germline): DFQATT, SNEGSKA (reference sequence). The CDR3 is 15 amino acids.

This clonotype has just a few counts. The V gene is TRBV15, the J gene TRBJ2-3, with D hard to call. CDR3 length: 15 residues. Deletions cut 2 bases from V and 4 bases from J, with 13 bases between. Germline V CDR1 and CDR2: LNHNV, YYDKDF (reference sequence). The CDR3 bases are TGTGCCACCAGCAGAACTGGGTCCCAGGCAGATACGCAGTATTTT. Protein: CATSRTGSQADTQYF.

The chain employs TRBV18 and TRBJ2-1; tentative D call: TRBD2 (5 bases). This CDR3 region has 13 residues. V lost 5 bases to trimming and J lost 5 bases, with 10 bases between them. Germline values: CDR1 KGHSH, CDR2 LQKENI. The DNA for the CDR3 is TGTGCCAGCTCATGGGGAGCCCACAATGAGCAGTTCTTC. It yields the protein CASSWGAHNEQFF.

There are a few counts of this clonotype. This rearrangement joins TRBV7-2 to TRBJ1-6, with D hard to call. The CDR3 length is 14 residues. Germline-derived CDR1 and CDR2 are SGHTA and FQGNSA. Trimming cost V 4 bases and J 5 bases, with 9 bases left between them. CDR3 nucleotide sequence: TGTGCCAGCAGCTCCGGACCGAATAATTCACCCCTCCACTTT. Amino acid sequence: CASSSGPNNSPLHF. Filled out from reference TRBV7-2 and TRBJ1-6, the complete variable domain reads GAGVSQSPSNKVTEKGKDVELRCDPISGHTALYWYRQSLGQGLEFLIYFQGNSAPDKSGLPSDRFSAERTGGSVSTLTIQRTQQEDSAVYLCASSSGPNNSPLHFGNGTRLTVT.